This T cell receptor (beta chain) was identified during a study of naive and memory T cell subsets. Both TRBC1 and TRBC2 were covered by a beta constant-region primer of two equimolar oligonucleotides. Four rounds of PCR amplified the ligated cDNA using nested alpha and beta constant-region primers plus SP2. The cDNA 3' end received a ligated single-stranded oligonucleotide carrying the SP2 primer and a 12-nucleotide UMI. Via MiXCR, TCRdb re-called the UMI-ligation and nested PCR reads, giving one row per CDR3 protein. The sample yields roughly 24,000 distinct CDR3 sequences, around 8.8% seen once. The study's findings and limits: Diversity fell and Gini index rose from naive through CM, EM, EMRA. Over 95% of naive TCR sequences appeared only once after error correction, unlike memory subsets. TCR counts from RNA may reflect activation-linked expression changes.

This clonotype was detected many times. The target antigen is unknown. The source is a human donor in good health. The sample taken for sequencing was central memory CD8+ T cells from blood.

The CDR3 here is CSALDFRGRSLETQYF. CDR3 coding DNA: TGCAGTGCATTAGACTTCAGGGGTAGGAGCCTGGAGACCCAGTACTTC. The chain employs TRBV20-1 and TRBJ2-5; D might be TRBD1 (6 bases). This CDR3 region has 16 residues. V was trimmed by 6 bases and J by 5 bases, leaving 25 bases between them. The germline V gene has CDR1 DFQATT and CDR2 SNEGSKA (reference sequence).